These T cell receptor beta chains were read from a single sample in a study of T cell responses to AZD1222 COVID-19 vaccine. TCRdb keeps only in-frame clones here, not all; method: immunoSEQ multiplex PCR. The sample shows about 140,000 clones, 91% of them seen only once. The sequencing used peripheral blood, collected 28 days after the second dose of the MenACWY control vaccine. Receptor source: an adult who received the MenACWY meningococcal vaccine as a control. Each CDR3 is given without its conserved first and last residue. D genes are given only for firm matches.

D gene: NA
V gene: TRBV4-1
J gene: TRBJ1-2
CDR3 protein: ASSQDRSGYT

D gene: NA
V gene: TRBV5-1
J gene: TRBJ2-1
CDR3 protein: ASSFRQGTNEQF

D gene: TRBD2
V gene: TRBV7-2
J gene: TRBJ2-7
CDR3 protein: ASSNSGGSYEQY

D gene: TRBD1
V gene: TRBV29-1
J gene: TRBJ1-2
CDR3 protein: SVGARQGIMQGYT

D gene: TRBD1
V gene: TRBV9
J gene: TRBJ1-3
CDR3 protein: ASSVDPAGTGLRNTIY

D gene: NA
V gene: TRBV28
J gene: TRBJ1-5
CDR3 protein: ASTDQQGGYNQPQH

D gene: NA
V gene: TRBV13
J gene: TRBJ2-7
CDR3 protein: ASSLAYEQY

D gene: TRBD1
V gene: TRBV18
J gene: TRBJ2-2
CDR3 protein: ASSLQAGGDTGELF

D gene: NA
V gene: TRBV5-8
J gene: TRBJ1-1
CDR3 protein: ASSLGYVAF

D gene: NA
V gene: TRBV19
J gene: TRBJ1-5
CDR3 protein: ASSILGIDQPQH

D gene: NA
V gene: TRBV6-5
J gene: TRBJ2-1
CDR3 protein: ASTTDSLREQF

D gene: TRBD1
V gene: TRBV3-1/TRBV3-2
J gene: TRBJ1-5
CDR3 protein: ASSQVGIGQGLSPQH

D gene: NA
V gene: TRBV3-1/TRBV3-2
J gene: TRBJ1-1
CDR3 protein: ASSRERTVQITEAF

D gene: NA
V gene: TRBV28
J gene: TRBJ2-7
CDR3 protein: ASRTTGTYEQY

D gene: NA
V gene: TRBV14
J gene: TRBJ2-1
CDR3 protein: ASSQYRVGGEQF

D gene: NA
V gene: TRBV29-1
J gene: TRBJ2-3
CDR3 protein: SVDKAVSTDTQY